The 3 T cell receptor beta chains given below trace back to one sample, sequenced in a study of cytomegalovirus exposure and HLA in healthy donors. Amplification used 60 Vbeta primers and 13 Jbeta primers. Sequencing was performed with immunoSEQ multiplex PCR; in TCRdb, only in-frame clones are kept and a portion is missing. The table has about 170,000 clones, 80% to 90% seen once. Material for sequencing was PBMCs. The source is a man aged 25 to 40 in good health and CMV-seropositive.

The V gene is TRBV29-1, the J gene TRBJ2-1; D gene uncertain. V was pared by 6 bases and J by 3 bases, with 9 bases between. Germline CDR1 reads SQVTM; CDR2 reads ANQGSEA. CDR3 length equals 12 residues. The DNA of the CDR3 is TGCAGCGTCGTCCGGAGCTACAATGAGCAGTTCTTC. It yields the protein CSVVRSYNEQFF.

This clone was picked up one time. This sequence joins TRBV7-2 and TRBJ2-3; weak D call: TRBD2 (5 bases). Germline CDR1 is SGHTA and CDR2 is FQGNSA. This CDR3 is 18 amino acids long. V was shortened by 1 base and J by 1 base, with 18 bases between the two germline ends. The CDR3 protein is CASSLESTLGLGTDTQYF. The CDR3, as DNA: TGTGCCAGCAGCTTAGAATCGACACTCGGACTCGGCACAGATACGCAGTATTTT.

The rearrangement joins TRBV7-9 to TRBJ2-5; D uncertain. Between the trimmed V and J ends, which lost 4 bases and 2 bases, there was a span of 2 bases. The CDR3 sequence is 11 residues long. CDR1 SEHNR and CDR2 FQNEAQ come from the germline V gene (reference sequence). The CDR3 reads CASSSQETQYF. The DNA for the CDR3 is TGTGCCAGCAGCTCGCAAGAGACCCAGTACTTC.